These 23 T cell receptor beta chains came from one sample sequenced in a study of response to subunit inactivated influenza vaccine. A single record per CDR3 protein comes from TCRdb applying MiXCR to the RT-PCR reads. The sample carries about 830,000 distinct CDR3 sequences, approximately 17% recorded once. The starting material was PBMCs from blood, obtained 5 days after vaccination. Source of these receptors: a man aged 50 to 59 who received an inactivated influenza vaccine.

Concerning this clonotype itself: This sequence may be a read error, since a much larger clone differs from it by one base. This chain uses TRBV24-1 with TRBJ2-2; perhaps D is TRBD1 or TRBD2 (5 bases each). This CDR3 is 16 amino acids long. CDR1 KGHDR and CDR2 SFDVKD come from the germline V gene. DNA for the CDR3: TGTGCCACCAGTGACACCGGGACGGCGAACACCGGGGAGCTGGTTTTT. It encodes CATSDTGTANTGELVF.

This clonotype has more than one count but fewer than ten. This rearrangement joins TRBV29-1 to TRBJ2-3, with D maybe TRBD1 (6 bases). V was pared by 7 bases and J by 6 bases, with 14 bases between. In germline, CDR1 is SQVTM, CDR2 ANQGSEA. The CDR3 contains 12 residues. CDR3 in amino acids: CSALQGSDTQYF. DNA for the CDR3: TGCAGCGCCTTACAGGGTAGCGATACGCAGTATTTT.

The CDR3 here is CSARDGANTGELFF. DNA for the CDR3: TGCAGTGCTAGGGACGGAGCGAACACCGGGGAGCTGTTTTTT. The chain uses TRBV20-1 and TRBJ2-2; no clear D. The CDR3 contains 14 residues. The germline gives CDR1 DFQATT, CDR2 SNEGSKA (reference sequence). The V end was cut by 3 bases, the J end by 0 bases, with 8 bases between.

CDR3 sequence (DNA): TGCGCCAGCAGCTTATCCCCGGGATCTTTCACAGATACGCAGTATTTT. Translated, it gives CASSLSPGSFTDTQYF. The rearrangement uses TRBV4-1 and TRBJ2-3; D perhaps matches TRBD2 (5 bases). Trimming cost V 5 bases and J 2 bases, with 17 bases left between them. The CDR3 runs to 16 residues. Germline CDR1 MGHRA, CDR2 YSYEKL.

In this sample, this clonotype turned up a few times. The genes are TRBV3-1 and TRBJ2-1; 11 positions match TRBD2. This CDR3 contains 16 residues. CDR1 is LGHDT, CDR2 YNNKEL, per germline (reference sequence). The V segment lost 5 bases and the J segment 5 bases; nucleotides outside the gene matches: 8. CDR3 nucleotide sequence: TGTGCCAGCAGCTCCCCCGGGACTAGCGGTAACAATGAGCAGTTCTTC. Translating it yields CASSSPGTSGNNEQFF.

In this sample, this clonotype turned up a few times. J is TRBJ2-1 and V is TRBV7-2; 12 nucleotides match TRBD2. Germline CDR1 SGHTA, CDR2 FQGNSA. V dropped 5 bases and J dropped 7; count of bases not matched to a gene: 9. This CDR3 has 16 amino acids. The CDR3 sequence is CASSVRLAGVRNEQFF. DNA of the CDR3: TGTGCCAGCAGCGTCCGACTAGCGGGAGTAAGAAATGAGCAGTTCTTC.

This chain links TRBV12-3 or TRBV12-4 with TRBJ2-2; 10 positions agree with TRBD2. The CDR3 contains 16 residues. V lost 5 bases to trimming and J lost 5 bases; unmatched junction nucleotides: 8. For the CDR3, the DNA is TGTGCCAGCAGTACCAGGACTAGCGGAGCGACCGGGGAGCTGTTTTTT. It encodes CASSTRTSGATGELFF.

This clonotype showed up many times. This sequence joins TRBV20-1 and TRBJ1-1; unclear D gene. The germline CDR1 and CDR2 sequences are DFQATT and SNEGSKA (reference sequence). The CDR3 covers 14 residues. Trimming pared 1 base from V and 0 bases from J, leaving 9 bases between. CDR3 nucleotides: TGCAGTGCTAGAGTCAGTAGCATGAACACTGAAGCTTTCTTT. Protein sequence: CSARVSSMNTEAFF.

The chain uses TRBV12-3 or TRBV12-4 and TRBJ1-2, with no clear D. The germline V and J ends were trimmed by 4 bases and 9 bases, with 15 bases remaining between them. The CDR3 covers 13 residues. The CDR3 nucleotides read TGTGCCAGCAGTTCTTTGAGAGGAATTCGCTACACCTTC. This sequence encodes CASSSLRGIRYTF.

This clonotype was picked up many times. The gene calls are TRBV12-3 or TRBV12-4 and TRBJ2-6; D uncertain. The CDR3 is 13 residues long. Between the trimmed V and J ends, which lost 2 bases and 1 base, there was a span of 0 bases. The DNA of the CDR3 is TGTGCCAGCAGTTTATCTGGGGCCAACGTCCTGACTTTC. Protein product: CASSLSGANVLTF.

This clonotype was observed a handful of times. The chain combines TRBV12-3 or TRBV12-4 with TRBJ1-2; TRBD1 is a possible D gene (6 bases). The CDR3 covers 12 residues. V lost 6 bases to trimming and J lost 4 bases, with 9 bases between them. In DNA form, the CDR3 reads TGTGCCAGCAGCGGGACAAGCTATGGCTACACCTTC. It codes for CASSGTSYGYTF.

A single count supports this clonotype. The chain has TRBV2 and TRBJ1-2; TRBD1 might be the D (5 bases). Germline CDR1 is SNHLY and CDR2 is FYNNEI. The CDR3 length is 11 residues. The V and J ends lost 7 bases and 10 bases respectively, with 13 bases between them. The DNA for the CDR3 is TGTGCCAGCACCAACCGGGGGGTCTACACCTTC. This encodes CASTNRGVYTF.

This clonotype was recorded a few times. A junction end diverges from the germline sequence, so it may reflect a read error. The chain recombines TRBV5-5 with TRBJ2-1; D remains ambiguous. In germline, CDR1 is SGHKS, CDR2 YYEKEE (reference sequence). The CDR3 has 15 amino acids. The CDR3 sequence: CASRTLDLSSNEQFF. DNA for the CDR3: TGTGCCAGCAGAACGCTAGATCTCTCCTCCAATGAGCAGTTCTTC.

The chain combines TRBV5-6 with TRBJ2-7, with D tentatively TRBD1 (6 bases). The CDR3 is made up of 15 amino acids. Per germline, CDR1 SGHDT and CDR2 YYEEEE. Between the trimmed V and J ends, which lost 0 bases and 4 bases, there was a span of 14 bases. The CDR3 bases are TGTGCCAGCAGCTTGGCCAGGGGCGGCGGATACGAGCAGTACTTC. Its translation: CASSLARGGGYEQYF.

This clonotype was detected a few times. The chain carries TRBV12-3 or TRBV12-4 and TRBJ2-7; TRBD1 aligns across 11 bases. CDR3 length: 15 residues. After removal of 1 base from V and 4 bases from J, the junction contained 3 bases not matched to a gene. The CDR3 DNA reads TGTGCCAGCAGTTTAGTGGGACAGGGGGGGTACGAGCAGTACTTC. Encoded protein: CASSLVGQGGYEQYF.

There are a few counts of this clonotype. The chain has TRBV5-1 and TRBJ2-3; 7 bases map to TRBD1. Germline V lookup: CDR1 SGHRS, CDR2 YFSETQ. The CDR3 contains 16 residues. J was trimmed by 4 bases and V by 4 bases; bases with no gene match: 12. The CDR3 loop reads CASSLTGELGPDTQYF. CDR3 DNA: TGCGCCAGCAGCCTAACAGGGGAATTAGGGCCAGATACGCAGTATTTT.

Details on this clonotype: The junction departs from the called germline gene at one end, perhaps through a read error. The chain employs TRBV5-1 and TRBJ1-2, with TRBD1 matching over 8 bases. The CDR3 consists of 17 residues. Per germline, CDR1 SGHRS and CDR2 YFSETQ. The CDR3 DNA reads as TGCTCCAGCAGCTCTCGAGACAGGGGACCCTTTAACTATGGCTACACCTTC. Amino acid sequence: CSSSSRDRGPFNYGYTF. The full variable domain, its missing parts supplied by reference TRBV5-1 and TRBJ1-2, is KAGVTQTPRYLIKTRGQQVTLSCSPISGHRSVSWYQQTPGQGLQFLFEYFSETQRNKGNFPGRFSGRQFSNSRSEMNVSTLELGDSALYLCSSSSRDRGPFNYGYTFGSGTRLTVV.

The chain is built from TRBV7-2 and TRBJ2-2; D uncertain. Per the germline V gene, CDR1 is SGHTA and CDR2 is FQGNSA. This CDR3 has 15 residues. Trimming cost V 1 base and J 1 base, with 7 bases left between them. The CDR3 here is CASSLVWVNTGELFF. The CDR3 region has the DNA TGTGCCAGCAGCTTAGTATGGGTGAACACCGGGGAGCTGTTTTTT.

V gene TRBV12-3 or TRBV12-4 combines with J gene TRBJ2-1, with D uncertain. The CDR3 consists of 12 residues. V was shortened by 6 bases and J by 4 bases, with 7 bases between the two germline ends. The CDR3 nucleotides are TGTGCCAGCAGGCCCCTATACAATGAGCAGTTCTTC. Its translation is CASRPLYNEQFF.

This clonotype has more than one count but fewer than ten. In nucleotides, the CDR3 is TGTGCCAGCTCACCACGGGGACAGGGCTACGAGCAGTACTTC. It translates to CASSPRGQGYEQYF. The chain combines TRBV18 with TRBJ2-7; TRBD1 agrees at 9 bases. V was pared by 1 base and J by 3 bases, with 1 base of the junction left unmatched. The CDR3 loop spans 14 amino acids. CDR1 and CDR2 (germline): KGHSH, LQKENI.

In its sample, this clonotype was seen a few times. The CDR3 coding sequence is TGCAGTGCTAGAGTCTTGAGCTATGGCTACACCTTC. This gives the protein CSARVLSYGYTF. The chain combines TRBV20-1 with TRBJ1-2; no reliable D call. With 1 base removed from V and 4 bases from J, the gap between germline ends came to 7 bases. Germline values: CDR1 DFQATT, CDR2 SNEGSKA (reference sequence). The CDR3 covers 12 residues.

This clonotype was recorded at least ten times. The chain couples TRBV5-1 to TRBJ1-2; 10 bases match TRBD1. V was pared by 3 bases and J by 2 bases, with 1 base of the junction left unmatched. Looked up from germline, CDR1 is SGHRS and CDR2 is YFSETQ. CDR3 length: 14 residues. CDR3 in DNA: TGCGCCAGCAGCTCGACAGGGGGCAACTATGGCTACACCTTC. It translates to CASSSTGGNYGYTF.

J is TRBJ2-5 and V is TRBV20-1, with a possible D match to TRBD1 (6 bases). The CDR3 runs to 14 residues. Per germline, CDR1 DFQATT and CDR2 SNEGSKA (reference sequence). Trimming took off 0 bases at V and 5 bases at J, with 13 bases between the two ends. CDR3 DNA sequence: TGCAGTGCTAGAGATGGGGCAGGGGACGAGACCCAGTACTTC. Translation: CSARDGAGDETQYF.